The present TCR beta chain was sequenced within a study of T-cell reconstitution after alpha-beta-depleted transplantation in children. The CDR3 runs 16 residues. The germline V gene has CDR1 DFQATT and CDR2 SNEGSKA (reference sequence). This clonotype was counted a few times. This may stem from a read error, because a much larger clone lies one nucleotide away. Preparation of the TCRbeta library involved a method that used unique molecular identifiers. TCRdb independently ran MiXCR on the PCR reads; one entry per CDR3 protein. The data contain about 230,000 distinct CDR3 sequences, 7.5% to 10% of them singletons.

This clonotype was obtained from a human donor who donated a stem cell graft to a child with SCID. This specimen was PBMCs from the stem cell graft donor, taken from the stem cell graft. The chain combines TRBV20-1 with TRBJ2-7; 10 positions agree with TRBD2. As DNA, the CDR3 is TGCTGTGCTAGAGAAATAGGCCTAGCGGGGGTTTACGAGCAGTACTTC. Encoded protein: CCAREIGLAGVYEQYF.